Shown below are 27 T cell receptor beta chains from a single sample sequenced in a study of blood T cells in healthy people across ages. Primed by a sample-barcoded 5' primer and a J-beta primer mix, a second PCR proceeded for about 6 to 12 cycles. TCRdb fed the 5' RACE reads into MiXCR, producing one record per CDR3 protein. The table shows more than 800,000 distinct CDR3 sequences, with under 35% occurring only once. Source material: blood. These receptors were taken from a woman at least 80 years old in good health.

This rearrangement joins TRBV14 to TRBJ2-1, with D perhaps matching TRBD1 (6 bases). CDR3 length: 12 amino acids. V lost 4 bases, J lost 13 bases, and 14 bases lay in between. Germline V gives CDR1 SGHDN, CDR2 FVKESK. The CDR3 DNA is TGTGCCAGCAGCCTAAGGACAGAGACCCAGTTCTTC. Its translation: CASSLRTETQFF. Combining the CDR3 with reference TRBV14 and TRBJ2-1 gives the whole variable domain EAGVTQFPSHSVIEKGQTVTLRCDPISGHDNLYWYRRVMGKEIKFLLHFVKESKQDESGMPNNRFLAERTGGTYSTLKVQPAELEDSGVYFCASSLRTETQFFGPGTRLTVL.

The gene calls are TRBV6-6 and TRBJ1-5; 8 bases align to TRBD1. The V and J ends lost 6 bases and 2 bases, in that order; junction bases with no gene match: 9. The CDR3 sequence is 16 residues long. CDR1 and CDR2 (germline): MNHNY, SVGAGI (reference sequence). Written as DNA, the CDR3 is TGTGCCAGCAGCACCGACAGGGGCGAGGGCAATCAGCCCCAGCATTTT. Its translation is CASSTDRGEGNQPQHF.

This rearrangement joins TRBV7-9 to TRBJ2-1, with D perhaps being TRBD1 or TRBD2 (5 bases each). Trimming left V 4 bases short and J 1 base short, with 11 bases between. This CDR3 is built from 15 residues. CDR1 SEHNR and CDR2 FQNEAQ come from the germline V gene (reference sequence). CDR3 in DNA: TGTGCCAGCAGCTCTCCCAGGGAGTCCTACAATGAGCAGTTCTTC. Translation: CASSSPRESYNEQFF.

Note on this clonotype: A much larger clone differs from this one at a single base, so this may be a read error. The chain recombines TRBV24-1 with TRBJ2-1; 8 nucleotides line up with TRBD2. The CDR3 runs 15 residues. Per germline, CDR1 KGHDR and CDR2 SFDVKD. The ends lost 6 bases at V and 5 bases at J; junction bases unmatched: 8. As DNA, the CDR3 is TGTGCCACCAGTAAGGGGGGACTAGGAGACAATGAGCAGTTCTTC. It codes for CATSKGGLGDNEQFF.

To note about this clonotype: Its ends do not fully match the called genes, so a read error is possible. The chain has TRBV14 and TRBJ2-7, with D unclear. The CDR3 runs 15 residues. Germline-derived CDR1 and CDR2 are SGHDN and FVKESK. CDR3 nucleotide sequence: TGTGCCTGCAGCCAAGGGCCCACGATGGGTTACGAGCAGTACTTC. As protein: CACSQGPTMGYEQYF. Variable domain in full (rest from reference TRBV14 and TRBJ2-7): EAGVTQFPSHSVIEKGQTVTLRCDPISGHDNLYWYRRVMGKEIKFLLHFVKESKQDESGMPNNRFLAERTGGTYSTLKVQPAELEDSGVYFCACSQGPTMGYEQYFGPGTRLTVT.

This sequence joins TRBV5-4 and TRBJ2-1; TRBD1 agrees at 10 bases. Per the germline V gene, CDR1 is SGHNT and CDR2 is YYREEE (reference sequence). V gave up 6 bases and J gave up 8 bases; unmatched junction bases: 5. This CDR3 comprises 13 residues. The CDR3 loop is CASIDRGRDEQFF. As DNA, the CDR3 is TGTGCCAGCATCGACAGGGGGCGCGATGAGCAGTTCTTC.

This clonotype has at least ten counts. The rearrangement uses TRBV6-2 or TRBV6-3 and TRBJ2-1; D might be TRBD2 (6 bases). Deletions cut 10 bases from V and 0 bases from J, with 7 bases between. From germline, CDR1 is MNHEY and CDR2 SVGEGT. The CDR3 has 12 amino acids. In DNA form, the CDR3 reads TGTGCCACCGGGAGCTCCTACAATGAGCAGTTCTTC. This translates into CATGSSYNEQFF.

V is TRBV2 and J is TRBJ2-5, with 7 bases aligning to TRBD2. With 3 bases clipped from V and 2 bases from J, the junction kept 3 bases outside the gene matches. The CDR3 contains 14 residues. Germline V gene sequence: CDR1 SNHLY, CDR2 FYNNEI. The CDR3 DNA reads TGTGCCAGCAGTGATACCGGGAGGCAAGAGACCCAGTACTTC. Translated, it gives CASSDTGRQETQYF.

The chain employs TRBV27 and TRBJ2-1; 10 nucleotides match TRBD1. The CDR3 length is 15 residues. Germline V gives CDR1 MNHEY, CDR2 SMNVEV (reference sequence). V was clipped by 7 bases and J by 8 bases; unmatched bases: 11. The CDR3 loop reads CASKEGTGARYEQFF. CDR3 sequence (DNA): TGTGCCAGCAAGGAAGGGACAGGGGCGCGGTATGAGCAGTTCTTC.

This clonotype was seen at least ten times. The CDR3 is CSAREPSYGYTF. CDR3 in DNA: TGCAGTGCTAGAGAACCGAGCTATGGCTACACCTTC. This chain uses TRBV20-1 with TRBJ1-2; no firm D call. Germline V gene data show CDR1 as DFQATT and CDR2 as SNEGSKA (reference sequence). CDR3 size: 12 residues. The germline V and J ends were trimmed by 0 bases and 4 bases, with 6 bases remaining between them.

About this clonotype itself: Possible read error: a much larger clone is one base away. The genes are TRBV29-1 and TRBJ1-2, with D maybe TRBD1 (6 bases). Deletions cut 7 bases from V and 7 bases from J, with 13 bases between. The length of the CDR3 is 11 residues. The germline gives CDR1 SQVTM, CDR2 ANQGSEA. The CDR3, as DNA: TGCAGCGCACAGGGAAATAGTGGCTACACCTTC. This codes for CSAQGNSGYTF.

This clonotype was counted ten times or more. V gene TRBV28 combines with J gene TRBJ2-7, with D possibly being TRBD2 (6 bases). Germline values: CDR1 MDHEN, CDR2 SYDVKM. V lost 8 bases and J 1 base, leaving 15 bases between the germline ends. The CDR3 has 14 residues. CDR3 DNA: TGTGCCAGCCCCCCAGGAGGGACGTCCTACGAGCAGTACTTC. Protein product: CASPPGGTSYEQYF.

This clonotype showed up just once. The V and J genes are TRBV28 and TRBJ1-1; D perhaps matches TRBD1 (6 bases). The V end was cut by 6 bases, the J end by 1 base, with 18 bases between. The CDR3 covers 16 residues. Germline V lookup: CDR1 MDHEN, CDR2 SYDVKM. The CDR3 loop reads CASRALGGHQNTEAFF. For the CDR3, the DNA is TGTGCCAGCAGGGCACTGGGGGGACACCAGAACACTGAAGCTTTCTTT.

The chain has TRBV20-1 and TRBJ2-1; possible D gene TRBD2, 7 bases. This CDR3 has 15 amino acids. Germline loops: CDR1 DFQATT, CDR2 SNEGSKA (reference sequence). V lost 1 base, J lost 4 bases, and 14 bases lay in between. The CDR3 bases are TGCAGTGCTAGAGGGCCCGGGGGGCCTTACAATGAGCAGTTCTTC. It specifies CSARGPGGPYNEQFF.

This chain uses TRBV6-2 or TRBV6-3 with TRBJ1-1, with D unresolved. CDR3 size: 13 residues. V was pared by 7 bases and J by 3 bases, with 12 bases between. From germline, CDR1 is MNHEY and CDR2 SVGEGT. The CDR3 spells CASNDGEDTEAFF. For the CDR3, the DNA is TGTGCCAGCAACGACGGGGAGGACACTGAAGCTTTCTTT.

This clonotype was observed a few times. A junction end diverges from the germline sequence, so it may reflect a read error. The V call is TRBV19, the J call TRBJ2-6; the match to TRBD1 covers 12 bases. The CDR3 covers 16 residues. Germline CDR1 and CDR2: LNHDA and SQIVND (reference sequence). The CDR3 nucleotides read TGTGCCAGTAGTAGGGACAGGGGGCCTGGGGCCAACGTCCGGACTTTC. Its translation: CASSRDRGPGANVRTF.

This clonotype was detected only once. The junction and the germline gene differ at one end; a read error may be behind it. The CDR3 region has the DNA TGTGCCGGTAGTATAACGCCGAGGGGGCTTGGGGCCAACGTCCTGACTTTC. This codes for CAGSITPRGLGANVLTF. This rearrangement joins TRBV19 to TRBJ2-6, with 7 bases that match TRBD1. The CDR3 has 17 amino acids. Per the germline V gene, CDR1 is LNHDA and CDR2 is SQIVND (reference sequence).

The V call is TRBV7-2, the J call TRBJ2-3; the match to TRBD2 covers 12 bases. The CDR3 runs 17 residues. The V gene end was trimmed by 5 bases and the J gene end by 7 bases; junction bases not matched to a gene: 13. Looked up from germline, CDR1 is SGHTA and CDR2 is FQGNSA. CDR3 nucleotides: TGTGCCAGCAGCCCTCCGACTAGCGGGAGATTTAAGAATACGCAGTATTTT. Protein sequence: CASSPPTSGRFKNTQYF.

The V and J genes are TRBV28 and TRBJ1-2; D might be TRBD1 (5 bases). Germline values: CDR1 MDHEN, CDR2 SYDVKM. The CDR3 runs 14 residues. V lost 3 bases to trimming and J lost 5 bases, with 13 bases between them. CDR3 sequence (DNA): TGTGCCAGCAGTTTCGCCCTGGGGGTTTATGGCTACACCTTC. Protein: CASSFALGVYGYTF.

The chain carries TRBV11-3 and TRBJ2-1; the D is unclear. With 5 bases removed from V and 9 bases from J, the gap between germline ends came to 8 bases. Germline assignment: CDR1 SGHNT and CDR2 YENEEA. This CDR3 is 11 amino acids long. The CDR3 region has the DNA TGTGCCAGCAGCCAAGTGAGTGAGCAGTTCTTC. As protein: CASSQVSEQFF.

This clonotype has just a few counts. The chain has TRBV7-2 and TRBJ2-1; D is uncertain. Trimming stripped 3 bases from V and 9 bases from J, with 6 bases between. The CDR3 consists of 11 residues. CDR1 SGHTA and CDR2 FQGNSA come from the germline V gene. CDR3 protein: CASSFRIEQFF. The CDR3 DNA sequence: TGTGCCAGCAGCTTCCGGATTGAGCAGTTCTTC. Using reference TRBV7-2 and TRBJ2-1 for the parts outside the CDR3, the full variable domain is GAGVSQSPSNKVTEKGKDVELRCDPISGHTALYWYRQSLGQGLEFLIYFQGNSAPDKSGLPSDRFSAERTGGSVSTLTIQRTQQEDSAVYLCASSFRIEQFFGPGTRLTVL.

This chain joins TRBV5-8 and TRBJ1-5, with a possible D match to TRBD1 (6 bases). The germline gives CDR1 SGHTS, CDR2 YDEGEE. V lost 4 bases to trimming and J lost 2 bases, with 13 bases between them. The CDR3 runs 15 residues. The CDR3 sequence: CASSRNGQRNQPQHF. The DNA for the CDR3 is TGTGCCAGCAGCCGGAATGGACAGCGCAATCAGCCCCAGCATTTT.

V is TRBV6-5 and J is TRBJ2-1; maybe TRBD2 (7 bases). Deletions cut 10 bases from V and 5 bases from J, with 15 bases between. The germline CDR1 and CDR2 sequences are MNHEY and SVGAGI. The CDR3 is made up of 13 amino acids. The DNA for the CDR3 is TGTGCCACAAAGGGGGGGACTAACAATGAGCAGTTCTTC. This gives the protein CATKGGTNNEQFF.

The genes are TRBV20-1 and TRBJ2-6; 12 bases agree with TRBD2. Germline CDR1 DFQATT, CDR2 SNEGSKA (reference sequence). V lost 4 bases to trimming and J lost 0 bases; unmatched junction nucleotides: 1. The CDR3 spans 16 residues. The CDR3 DNA reads TGCAGTGCTACGACTAGCGGGGGCTCTGGGGCCAACGTCCTGACTTTC. Translation: CSATTSGGSGANVLTF.

Here the CDR3 reads CSGALAGVRSYEQYF. The CDR3 nucleotides are TGCAGTGGAGCCTTAGCGGGAGTCCGGTCCTACGAGCAGTACTTC. The V gene is TRBV20-1, the J gene TRBJ2-5; 9 bases align to TRBD2. The end of the DNA aligns better with TRBJ2-7, so the J call may be wrong. CDR3 size: 15 residues. Germline values: CDR1 DFQATT, CDR2 SNEGSKA (reference sequence).

This clonotype occurred many times. The V call is TRBV12-3 or TRBV12-4, the J call TRBJ2-5; TRBD2 matches 13 bases. Germline trimming cut 7 bases from V and 4 bases from J; bases unmatched to any gene: 6. This CDR3 contains 15 residues. The CDR3 DNA sequence: TGTGCCAGCAAACTAGCGGGGGGGCCGGGAGAGACCCAGTACTTC. This codes for CASKLAGGPGETQYF.

This clonotype was seen only a few times. This chain joins TRBV7-9 and TRBJ1-6, with D maybe TRBD1 (6 bases). This CDR3 is built from 17 residues. CDR1 and CDR2 from the germline V gene are SEHNR and FQNEAQ (reference sequence). V was trimmed by 2 bases and J by 4 bases, leaving 15 bases between them. This CDR3 is CASSLRQGIDYNSPLHF. As DNA, the CDR3 is TGTGCCAGCAGCTTAAGGCAGGGGATCGATTATAATTCACCCCTCCACTTT.